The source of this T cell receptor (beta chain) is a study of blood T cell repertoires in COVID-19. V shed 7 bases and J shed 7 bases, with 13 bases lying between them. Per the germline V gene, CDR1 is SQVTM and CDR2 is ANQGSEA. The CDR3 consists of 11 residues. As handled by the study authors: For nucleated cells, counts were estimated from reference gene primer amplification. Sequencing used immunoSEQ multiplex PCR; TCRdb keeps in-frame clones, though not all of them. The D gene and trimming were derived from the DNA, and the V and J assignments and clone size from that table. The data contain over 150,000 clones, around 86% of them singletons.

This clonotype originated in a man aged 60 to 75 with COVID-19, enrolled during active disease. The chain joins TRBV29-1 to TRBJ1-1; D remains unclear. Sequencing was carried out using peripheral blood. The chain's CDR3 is CSGRLQSEAFF. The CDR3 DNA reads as TGCAGCGGCCGCTTACAGAGTGAAGCTTTCTTT. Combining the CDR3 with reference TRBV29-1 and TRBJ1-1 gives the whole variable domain SAVISQKPSRDICQRGTSLTIQCQVDSQVTMMFWYRQQPGQSLTLIATANQGSEATYESGFVIDKFPISRPNLTFSTLTVSNMSPEDSSIYLCSGRLQSEAFFGQGTRLTVV.